These T cell receptor beta chains were read from a single sample in a study of Ad26.COV2.S vaccination and SARS-CoV-2 variants. Here immunoSEQ multiplex PCR was the method, and the copy in TCRdb shows in-frame clones only, minus some. The data show approximately 350,000 clones, with more than 75% seen just once and about 3.5% held by the top ten. The specimen comprised peripheral blood, sampled in a trial of Ad26.COV2.S vaccine versus placebo. The receptors originated from a person between 18 and 65 years old who received the Ad26.COV2.S COVID-19 vaccine or a placebo. Both conserved end residues are part of each CDR3. The D gene is left open where the match is weak. Clone size is given for some rows only: seen once, a few or many times, or a class if the clone is expanded.

j_call,clone_size,d_call,v_call,cdr3_nt,cdr3_aa
TRBJ1-1,-,-,TRBV29-1,TGCAGCGTTGAATTAACGGAAGAAGCTTTCTTT,CSVELTEEAFF
TRBJ2-2,-,TRBD1,TRBV4-1,TGCGCCAGCAGCCAAGATCTCTTCGGGACAGGGGGCGACACCGGGGAGCTGTTTTTT,CASSQDLFGTGGDTGELFF
TRBJ1-1,-,TRBD1,TRBV6-1,TGTGCCAGCAGTGAAGACAGGGGCGGGAACACTGAAGCTTTCTTT,CASSEDRGGNTEAFF
TRBJ1-2,-,-,TRBV5-8,TGTGCCAGCAGCTCACTTGAGACTCTAGCTCGGGATGGCTACACCTTC,CASSSLETLARDGYTF
TRBJ1-3,once,-,TRBV15,TGTGCCACCAGCAGAGCCTGGGTGAACAGAAACACCATATATTTT,CATSRAWVNRNTIYF
TRBJ2-7,-,-,TRBV6-5,TGTGCCAGCAGTCCCGGGAGAGGGGGGGAGCAGTACTTC,CASSPGRGGEQYF
TRBJ2-3,-,TRBD1,TRBV7-6,TGTGCCAGCAGCTTAGAAGGGACAGGGGTTTTTACGCAGTATTTT,CASSLEGTGVFTQYF
TRBJ2-5,few,-,TRBV3-1/TRBV3-2,TGTGCCAGCAGCCTCCTAGCTATTCAAGAGACCCAGTACTTC,CASSLLAIQETQYF
TRBJ1-1,-,-,TRBV6-5,TGTGCCACTTGGTGGGGCACTGAAGCTTTCTTT,CATWWGTEAFF
TRBJ1-4,-,-,TRBV6-5,TGTGCCAGCACCAGGGGAGAGAATGAAAAACTGTTTTTT,CASTRGENEKLFF
TRBJ1-1,-,-,TRBV19,TGTGCCAGTAGTATAGGCAGTTTAAGGAGGACTGAAGCTTTCTTT,CASSIGSLRRTEAFF
TRBJ2-7,-,-,TRBV9,TGTGCCAGCTCCGAGGGGGGGGCTTGGACCTACGAGCAGTACTTC,CASSEGGAWTYEQYF
TRBJ1-4,-,-,TRBV2,TGTGCCAGATCTCAGGGGCCGCGGAAGGAAAAACTGTTTTTT,CARSQGPRKEKLFF
TRBJ2-2,-,-,TRBV5-1,TGCGCCAGCAGCTTAGCTTTCGGGGAGCTGTTTTTT,CASSLAFGELFF
TRBJ1-6,once,-,TRBV7-9,TGTGCCAGCAGCTCCTCGACAGATTCACCCCTCCACTTT,CASSSSTDSPLHF
TRBJ2-1,-,TRBD2,TRBV6-5,TGTGCCAGCAAGACAGGGCTAGCGGGGGATGAGCAGTTCTTC,CASKTGLAGDEQFF
TRBJ2-3,-,TRBD2,TRBV27,TGTGCCAGCAGTTTATTAAAAGGGCTAGCGGGCACAGATACGCAGTATTTT,CASSLLKGLAGTDTQYF
TRBJ1-2,-,TRBD1,TRBV6-2/TRBV6-3,TGTGCCAGCAGTCAGGACAGGAGCAAAAACTATGGCTACACCTTC,CASSQDRSKNYGYTF
TRBJ2-5,-,TRBD1,TRBV30,TGTGCCTGGGGAACAGGGGGCCGTATTGGAGAGACCCAGTACTTC,CAWGTGGRIGETQYF
TRBJ1-6,-,-,TRBV6-5,TGTGCCAGCAGTTCACAGGGATCGGTTCCACCCCTCCACTTT,CASSSQGSVPPLHF
TRBJ1-6,-,-,TRBV5-4,TGTGCCAGCAGCTCTAGACTTGGGAGTAATTCACCCCTCCACTTT,CASSSRLGSNSPLHF
TRBJ2-2,-,TRBD2,TRBV15,TGTGCCACCAGCAGAGATCGCGGGACTAGCGGGGGCCCTCGCACCGGGGAGCTGTTTTTT,CATSRDRGTSGGPRTGELFF